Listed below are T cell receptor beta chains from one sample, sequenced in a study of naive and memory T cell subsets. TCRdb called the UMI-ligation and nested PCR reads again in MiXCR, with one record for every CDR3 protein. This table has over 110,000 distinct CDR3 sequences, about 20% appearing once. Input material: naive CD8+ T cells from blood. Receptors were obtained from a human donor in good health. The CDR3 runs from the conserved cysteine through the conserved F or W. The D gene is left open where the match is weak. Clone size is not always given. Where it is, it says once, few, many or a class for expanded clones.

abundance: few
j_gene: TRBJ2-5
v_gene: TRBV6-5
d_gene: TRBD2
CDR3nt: TGTGCCAGCAGTTACTCGTCTAGCGGCCTCCAAGAGACCCAGTACTTC
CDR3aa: CASSYSSSGLQETQYF

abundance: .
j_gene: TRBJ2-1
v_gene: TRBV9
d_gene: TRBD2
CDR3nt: TGTGCCAGCAGCGTAGTATCGGCGGGAGGTAAATACAATGAGCAGTTCTTC
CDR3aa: CASSVVSAGGKYNEQFF

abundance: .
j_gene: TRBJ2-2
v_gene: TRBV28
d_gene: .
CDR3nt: TGTGCCAGCAGAGCCAAAGAGGGACTTTACACCGGGGAGCTGTTTTTT
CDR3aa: CASRAKEGLYTGELFF

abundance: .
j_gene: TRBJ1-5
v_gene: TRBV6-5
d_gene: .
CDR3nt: TGTGCCAGCAGTGGCGGGCTGAGTCGAAATCAGCCCCAGCATTTT
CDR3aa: CASSGGLSRNQPQHF

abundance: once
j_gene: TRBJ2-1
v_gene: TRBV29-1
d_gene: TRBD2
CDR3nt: TGCAGCGTTGACCCCAGGGGGGCGGGAGGGCCCATATCGTCATCCTACAATGAGCAGTTCTTC
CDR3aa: CSVDPRGAGGPISSSYNEQFF

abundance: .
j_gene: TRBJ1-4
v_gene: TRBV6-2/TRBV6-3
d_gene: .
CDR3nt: TGTGCCAGCAGCCTAGGACCGGACGGGGAAAAACTGTTTTTT
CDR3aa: CASSLGPDGEKLFF

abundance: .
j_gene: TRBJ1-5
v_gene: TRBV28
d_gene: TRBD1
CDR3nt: TGTGCCAGCAGTCGGGGGACAGATAGCAATCAGCCCCAGCATTTT
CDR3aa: CASSRGTDSNQPQHF

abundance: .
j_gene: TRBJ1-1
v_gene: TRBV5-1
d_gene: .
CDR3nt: TGCGCCAGCAGCTTCTTAGGGGCGGAAGCTTTCTTT
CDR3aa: CASSFLGAEAFF

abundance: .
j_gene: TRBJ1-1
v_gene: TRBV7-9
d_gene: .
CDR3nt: TGTGCCAGCAGCTCTATTAGCAGGGGTCGAAACACTGAAGCTTTCTTT
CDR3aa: CASSSISRGRNTEAFF

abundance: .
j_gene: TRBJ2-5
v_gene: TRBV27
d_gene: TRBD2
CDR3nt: TGTGCCAGCAGTCGCCGCCAAACTAGCGTTAGGGAGACCCAGTACTTC
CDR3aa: CASSRRQTSVRETQYF

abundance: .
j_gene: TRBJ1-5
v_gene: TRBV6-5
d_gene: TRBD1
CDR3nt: TGTGCCAGCAGTTATGGGACAGGTATCAATCAGCCCCAGCATTTT
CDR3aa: CASSYGTGINQPQHF

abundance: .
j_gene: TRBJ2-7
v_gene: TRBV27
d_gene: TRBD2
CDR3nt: TGTGCCAGCAGTTTAGGCGGGAGGGGACTTGGGCAGTACTTC
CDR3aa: CASSLGGRGLGQYF

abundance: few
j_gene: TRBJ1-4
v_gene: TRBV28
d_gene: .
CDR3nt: TGTGCCAGCAATCTGTCAGGCGCACCAACTAATGAAAAACTGTTTTTT
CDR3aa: CASNLSGAPTNEKLFF

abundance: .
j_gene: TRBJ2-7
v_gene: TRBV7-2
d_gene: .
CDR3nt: TGTGCCAGCAGCACAGACAGCTACGAGCAGTACTTC
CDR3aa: CASSTDSYEQYF